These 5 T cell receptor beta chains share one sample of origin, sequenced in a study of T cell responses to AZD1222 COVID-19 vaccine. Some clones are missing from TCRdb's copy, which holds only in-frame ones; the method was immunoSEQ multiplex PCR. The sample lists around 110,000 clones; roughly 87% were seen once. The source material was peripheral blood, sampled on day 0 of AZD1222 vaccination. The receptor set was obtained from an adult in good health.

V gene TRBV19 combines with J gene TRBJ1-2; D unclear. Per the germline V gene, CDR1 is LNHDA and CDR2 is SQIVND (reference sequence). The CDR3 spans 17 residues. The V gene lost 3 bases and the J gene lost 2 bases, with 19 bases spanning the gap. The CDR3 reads CASSMEDPPTPNYGYTF. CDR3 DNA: TGTGCCAGTAGTATGGAGGACCCCCCTACCCCCAACTATGGCTACACCTTC.

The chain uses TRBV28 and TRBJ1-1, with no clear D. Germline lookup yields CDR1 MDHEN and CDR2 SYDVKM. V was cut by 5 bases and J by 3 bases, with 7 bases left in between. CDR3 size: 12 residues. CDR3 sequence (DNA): TGTGCCAGCAGTCCCCGCTACACTGAAGCTTTCTTT. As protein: CASSPRYTEAFF.

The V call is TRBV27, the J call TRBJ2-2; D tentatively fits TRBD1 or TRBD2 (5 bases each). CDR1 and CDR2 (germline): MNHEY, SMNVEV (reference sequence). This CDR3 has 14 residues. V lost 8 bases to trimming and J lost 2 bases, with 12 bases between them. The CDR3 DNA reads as TGTGCCAGCCGACGGGGCCGAAACACCGGGGAGCTGTTTTTT. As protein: CASRRGRNTGELFF.

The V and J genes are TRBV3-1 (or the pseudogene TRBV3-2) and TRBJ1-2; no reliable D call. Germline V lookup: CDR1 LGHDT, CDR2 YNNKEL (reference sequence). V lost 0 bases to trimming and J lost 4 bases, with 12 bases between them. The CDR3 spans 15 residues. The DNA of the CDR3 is TGTGCCAGCAGCCAAGATGTCCAGGTGGGCTATGGCTACACCTTC. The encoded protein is CASSQDVQVGYGYTF.

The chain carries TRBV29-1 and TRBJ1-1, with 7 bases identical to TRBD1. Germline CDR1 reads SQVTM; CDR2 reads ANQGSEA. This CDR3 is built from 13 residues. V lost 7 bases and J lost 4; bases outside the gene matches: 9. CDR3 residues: CSAETGMSTEAFF. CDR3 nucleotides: TGCAGCGCTGAGACAGGGATGAGCACTGAAGCTTTCTTT.